This entry lists 7 T cell receptor beta chains sequenced from one sample in a study of cytomegalovirus exposure and HLA in healthy donors. PCR primers comprised 60 Vbeta and 13 Jbeta primers. Some clones are missing from TCRdb's copy, which holds only in-frame ones; the method was immunoSEQ multiplex PCR. This sample contains some 140,000 clones. Sequencing input: PBMCs. The receptors shown here come from a woman aged 60-75 years in good health and CMV-seronegative.

The chain is built from TRBV18 and TRBJ1-2; maybe TRBD1 (6 bases). The CDR3 has 13 residues. Germline V gene sequence: CDR1 KGHSH, CDR2 LQKENI. V was trimmed by 5 bases and J by 0 bases, leaving 7 bases between them. CDR3 residues: CASSEGANYGYTF. In nucleotides, the CDR3 is TGTGCCAGCTCAGAGGGGGCTAACTATGGCTACACCTTC.

The chain is built from TRBV6-5 and TRBJ1-3; D unresolved. Germline V lookup: CDR1 MNHEY, CDR2 SVGAGI. The CDR3 consists of 14 residues. V shed 6 bases and J shed 0 bases, with 9 bases lying between them. The CDR3 sequence is CASRPRSSGNTIYF. CDR3 nucleotides: TGTGCCAGCAGGCCCAGAAGCTCTGGAAACACCATATATTTT.

CDR3 sequence (DNA): TGTGCCAGAAGCTCAAATCAGCCCCAGCATTTT. Translated: CARSSNQPQHF. This chain joins TRBV5-3 and TRBJ1-5; D is uncertain. TRBV5-3 counts as an open reading frame of uncertain function. CDR3 length: 11 amino acids. Trimming took 3 bases from V and 4 from J, leaving 2 bases between them.

The rearrangement joins TRBV7-9 to TRBJ1-1, with TRBD1 as a possible D gene (5 bases). V lost 5 bases and J lost 4, with 20 bases in between. The germline gives CDR1 SEHNR, CDR2 FQNEAQ (reference sequence). CDR3 length equals 16 residues. Written as DNA, the CDR3 is TGTGCCAGCAGCCCTAGTCCCTACAGGTTTCCCACTGAAGCTTTCTTT. This sequence encodes CASSPSPYRFPTEAFF.

This rearrangement joins TRBV11-2 to TRBJ1-1, with no clear D. The CDR3 is 12 amino acids. Between the trimmed V and J ends, which lost 7 bases and 4 bases, there was a span of 10 bases. Germline-derived CDR1 and CDR2 are SGHAT and FQNNGV. CDR3: CASTRWSTEAFF. The DNA for the CDR3 is TGTGCCAGCACCCGGTGGAGCACTGAAGCTTTCTTT.

V gene TRBV7-3 combines with J gene TRBJ2-5; the D gene is possibly TRBD1 (6 bases). The closer fit of TRBJ2-7 to the DNA end suggests the J call may be wrong. Germline V CDR1 and CDR2: SGHTA, FQGTGA. The CDR3 is 14 residues long. The CDR3 reads CASSLEGGNYEQYF. DNA of the CDR3: TGTGCCAGCAGCTTAGAAGGGGGAAACTACGAGCAGTACTTC.

The chain is built from TRBV19 and TRBJ2-6, with 7 bases matching TRBD1. Germline trimming cut 5 bases from V and 0 bases from J; bases unmatched to any gene: 4. The CDR3 extends over 16 amino acids. The germline V gene has CDR1 LNHDA and CDR2 SQIVND (reference sequence). CDR3 amino acids: CASSRDSSSGANVLTF. Written as DNA, the CDR3 is TGTGCCAGTAGTCGGGACAGCTCCTCTGGGGCCAACGTCCTGACTTTC.